Listed here are 6 T cell receptor beta chains from one sample, sequenced in a study of OX40 agonist ivuxolimab in advanced cancers. Sequenced by immunoSEQ multiplex PCR; TCRdb stores in-frame clones only, minus some. The sample lists 65,000 to 75,000 clones, 85% occurring once. The sample was CD4+ or CD8+ T cells sorted from blood, taken in a trial of the OX40 agonist ivuxolimab. The origin of the receptors is an adult with an advanced solid tumor such as melanoma, head and neck, liver or kidney cancer.

The chain uses TRBV27 and TRBJ2-7; 10 bases are shared with TRBD1. CDR1 is MNHEY and CDR2 is SMNVEV in the germline V gene (reference sequence). The V segment lost 5 bases and the J segment 3 bases; nucleotides outside the gene matches: 7. The CDR3 has 15 residues. The CDR3 bases are TGTGCCAGCAGTCGAAGGACAGGGGGATTCTACGAGCAGTACTTC. Translation: CASSRRTGGFYEQYF.

The rearrangement joins TRBV5-5 to TRBJ1-2; D is undetermined. Trimming took off 4 bases at V and 3 bases at J, with 16 bases between the two ends. The CDR3 covers 15 residues. The germline V gene encodes CDR1 SGHKS and CDR2 YYEKEE (reference sequence). CDR3 in amino acids: CASSKLNPADYGYTF. The CDR3 DNA is TGTGCCAGCAGCAAATTGAATCCAGCGGACTATGGCTACACCTTC. The full variable domain, with the rest looked up from reference TRBV5-5 and TRBJ1-2, is DAGVTQSPTHLIKTRGQQVTLRCSPISGHKSVSWYQQVLGQGPQFIFQYYEKEERGRGNFPDRFSARQFPNYSSELNVNALLLGDSALYLCASSKLNPADYGYTFGSGTRLTVV.

The rearrangement joins TRBV14 to TRBJ2-5, with D possibly called TRBD1 or TRBD2 (5 bases each). The J call is doubtful: the DNA matches TRBJ2-7 better. Germline loops: CDR1 SGHDN, CDR2 FVKESK. This CDR3 spans 19 amino acids. The CDR3 region is CASSQAGGTTRTATYEQYF. CDR3 nucleotide sequence: TGTGCCAGCAGCCAAGCTGGTGGGACGACCAGGACTGCCACCTACGAGCAGTACTTC.

The rearrangement uses TRBV30 and TRBJ1-5; 12 bases match TRBD1. Germline CDR1 and CDR2: GTSNPN and SVGIG (reference sequence). The CDR3 consists of 16 residues. V was pared by 5 bases and J by 0 bases, with 5 bases of the junction left unmatched. CDR3 DNA sequence: TGTGCCTGGGGGGACAGGGGGCTAGGTAGCAATCAGCCCCAGCATTTT. Translated, it gives CAWGDRGLGSNQPQHF.

This chain uses TRBV5-4 with TRBJ2-3, with D perhaps TRBD2 (5 bases). The CDR3 is 15 residues long. The germline V gene has CDR1 SGHNT and CDR2 YYREEE (reference sequence). V dropped 3 bases and J dropped 0 bases, with 11 bases sitting between them. The chain's CDR3 is CASSSRVTSTDTQYF. As DNA, the CDR3 is TGTGCCAGCAGCTCGCGGGTTACTAGCACAGATACGCAGTATTTT.

CDR3 amino acids: CASGARAETQYF. The CDR3 DNA follows: TGTGCCAGTGGGGCAAGGGCGGAGACCCAGTACTTC. The V call is TRBV7-2, the J call TRBJ2-5; a possible D gene is TRBD1 (5 bases). V lost 9 bases and J lost 5, with 13 bases in between. The CDR3 covers 12 residues. The germline CDR1 and CDR2 sequences are SGHTA and FQGNSA.